This TCR beta chain was profiled in a study of blood T cell repertoires in COVID-19. On the study more broadly: Some COVID-19 samples were acute and others convalescent; all came from the United States, Italy and Spain.

Original processing methods: Reference gene primer amplification gave estimated nucleated cell counts. TCRdb's table, derived via immunoSEQ multiplex PCR, lists solely in-frame clones and lacks some. The D gene and trimming were derived from the DNA, and the V and J assignments and clone size from that table. The data show over 20,000 clones, 80% to 90% seen once. Looked up from germline, CDR1 is SGHNT and CDR2 is YYREEE (reference sequence). Trimming took off 4 bases at V and 5 bases at J, with 15 bases between the two ends. The CDR3 length is 15 residues. The receptor was derived from a man in his 70s with acute or convalescent COVID-19. The chain couples TRBV5-4 to TRBJ2-2; TRBD2 is a possible D gene (7 bases). The sequencing sample was made of peripheral blood. The CDR3 DNA sequence: TGTGCCAGCAGCAAGGAACAGGGAGGGACCGGGGAGCTGTTTTTT. Translated, it gives CASSKEQGGTGELFF.